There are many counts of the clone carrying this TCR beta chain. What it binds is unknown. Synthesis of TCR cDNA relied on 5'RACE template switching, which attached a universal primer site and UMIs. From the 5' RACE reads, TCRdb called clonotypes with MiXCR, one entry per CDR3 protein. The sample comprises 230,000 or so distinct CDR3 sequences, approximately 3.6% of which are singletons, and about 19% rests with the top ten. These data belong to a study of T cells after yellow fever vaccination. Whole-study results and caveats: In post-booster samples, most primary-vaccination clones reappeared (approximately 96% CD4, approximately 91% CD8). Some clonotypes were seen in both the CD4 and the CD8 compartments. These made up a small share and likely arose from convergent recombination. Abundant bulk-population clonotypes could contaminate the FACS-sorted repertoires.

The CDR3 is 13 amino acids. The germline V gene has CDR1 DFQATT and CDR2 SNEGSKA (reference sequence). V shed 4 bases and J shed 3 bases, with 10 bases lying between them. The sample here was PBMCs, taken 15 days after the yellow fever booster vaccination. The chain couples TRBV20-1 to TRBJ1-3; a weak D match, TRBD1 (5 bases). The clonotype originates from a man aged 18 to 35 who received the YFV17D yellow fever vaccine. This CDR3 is CSANGGVGNTIYF. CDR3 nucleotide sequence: TGCAGTGCTAACGGGGGGGTTGGAAACACCATATATTTT.